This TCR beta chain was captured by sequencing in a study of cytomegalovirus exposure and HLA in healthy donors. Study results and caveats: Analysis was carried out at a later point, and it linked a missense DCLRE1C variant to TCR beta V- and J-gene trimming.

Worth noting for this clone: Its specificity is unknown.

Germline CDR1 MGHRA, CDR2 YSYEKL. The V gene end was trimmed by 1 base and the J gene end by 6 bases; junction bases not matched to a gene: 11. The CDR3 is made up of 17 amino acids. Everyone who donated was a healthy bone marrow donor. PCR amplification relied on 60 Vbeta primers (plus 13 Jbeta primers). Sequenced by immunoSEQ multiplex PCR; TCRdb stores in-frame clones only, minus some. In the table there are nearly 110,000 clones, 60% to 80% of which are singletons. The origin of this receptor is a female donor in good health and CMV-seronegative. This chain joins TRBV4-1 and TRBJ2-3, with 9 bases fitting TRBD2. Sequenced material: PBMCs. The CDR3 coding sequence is TGCGCCAGCAGCCAAGGTCCTAGCGGGACCCGGTTGGATACGCAGTATTTT. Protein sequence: CASSQGPSGTRLDTQYF.